The 10 T cell receptor beta chains below were found in one sample sequenced in a study of blood T cell repertoires in COVID-19. Assay: immunoSEQ multiplex PCR; the TCRdb copy retains only in-frame clones and omits some. Here the sample spans tens of thousands of clones, around four fifths being singletons. The specimen was peripheral blood. The receptors shown here come from a human donor in a cohort sampled during active COVID-19.

This clone was seen only a few times. The chain carries TRBV6-4 and TRBJ2-1; 13 nucleotides match TRBD2. Trimming took 8 bases from V and 6 from J; bases not matched to a gene: 7. The CDR3 extends over 15 amino acids. Germline CDR1 is MRHNA and CDR2 is SNTAGT. The CDR3 spells CASRPTSGGANEQFF. The CDR3 region has the DNA TGTGCCAGCCGACCCACTAGCGGGGGGGCCAATGAGCAGTTCTTC.

The chain couples TRBV5-1 to TRBJ1-5; D perhaps matches TRBD1 (6 bases). Germline V CDR1 and CDR2: SGHRS, YFSETQ. This CDR3 has 13 residues. V dropped 1 base and J dropped 5 bases, with 7 bases sitting between them. The CDR3 DNA reads as TGCGCCAGCAGCTTGACAGGGCATCAGCCCCAGCATTTT. Translating it yields CASSLTGHQPQHF.

The chain uses TRBV6-5 and TRBJ1-2; TRBD1 aligns across 9 bases. J gave up 8 bases and V 6 bases, and 13 bases lay outside the gene matches. The CDR3 is 15 residues long. Germline values: CDR1 MNHEY, CDR2 SVGAGI. The CDR3 region is CASSHRDRVVGGYTF. The CDR3 region has the DNA TGTGCCAGCAGCCACCGGGACAGGGTTGTCGGCGGCTACACCTTC.

The chain has TRBV1 and TRBJ2-5; the D call TRBD2 from the table was never checked on the DNA. TRBV1 has pseudogene status. The CDR3 covers 13 residues. The CDR3 DNA sequence: TGCACCGAGGGACTAGCGGCACAAGAGACCCAGTACTTC. Its protein product is CTEGLAAQETQYF.

The chain carries TRBV19 and TRBJ2-1, with D uncertain. Deletions cut 1 base from V and 10 bases from J, with 11 bases between. CDR1 is LNHDA, CDR2 SQIVND, per germline (reference sequence). This CDR3 is built from 13 residues. The CDR3 DNA sequence: TGTGCCAGTAGTATAGTTCCAGGAAAAGAGCAGTTCTTC. It specifies CASSIVPGKEQFF.

The rearrangement links TRBV5-4 to TRBJ2-3; D remains unclear. Germline loops: CDR1 SGHNT, CDR2 YYREEE (reference sequence). This CDR3 is built from 13 residues. Trimming took off 6 bases at V and 1 base at J, with 9 bases between the two ends. The CDR3 bases are TGTGCCAGCAACCGGGTGGGCACAGATACGCAGTATTTT. It codes for CASNRVGTDTQYF.

This chain uses TRBV30 with TRBJ2-7; 7 bases are a match to TRBD2. From germline, CDR1 is GTSNPN and CDR2 SVGIG (reference sequence). Germline trimming cut 1 base from V and 7 bases from J; bases unmatched to any gene: 10. The CDR3 has 14 amino acids. The CDR3 bases are TGTGCCTGGAGTGAGGTGAGCGGGGTAAGAGAGCAGTACTTC. Translated, it gives CAWSEVSGVREQYF.

The rearrangement links TRBV4-1 to TRBJ2-3, with 13 positions matching TRBD2. Germline CDR1 MGHRA, CDR2 YSYEKL. CDR3 length equals 17 residues. V lost 3 bases to trimming and J lost 2 bases; unmatched junction nucleotides: 5. CDR3 sequence: CASSQAGTSGITDTQYF. The CDR3 bases are TGCGCCAGCAGCCAGGCCGGGACTAGCGGGATCACAGATACGCAGTATTTT.

V usage is TRBV7-9 and J usage is TRBJ1-1; the D is unclear. The CDR3 has 11 residues. Germline V CDR1 and CDR2: SEHNR, FQNEAQ (reference sequence). Trimming cost V 2 bases and J 8 bases, with 6 bases left between them. The CDR3 protein is CASSLMEEAFF. The DNA of the CDR3 is TGTGCCAGCAGCTTAATGGAGGAAGCTTTCTTT.

V is TRBV5-1 and J is TRBJ2-4; TRBD1 might be the D (5 bases). The V gene lost 0 bases and the J gene lost 8 bases, with 15 bases spanning the gap. CDR3 length equals 15 residues. The germline CDR1 and CDR2 sequences are SGHRS and YFSETQ. The CDR3, as DNA: TGCGCCAGCAGCTTGGACGGGCAGGGCGGCGACATTCAGTACTTC. This sequence encodes CASSLDGQGGDIQYF.